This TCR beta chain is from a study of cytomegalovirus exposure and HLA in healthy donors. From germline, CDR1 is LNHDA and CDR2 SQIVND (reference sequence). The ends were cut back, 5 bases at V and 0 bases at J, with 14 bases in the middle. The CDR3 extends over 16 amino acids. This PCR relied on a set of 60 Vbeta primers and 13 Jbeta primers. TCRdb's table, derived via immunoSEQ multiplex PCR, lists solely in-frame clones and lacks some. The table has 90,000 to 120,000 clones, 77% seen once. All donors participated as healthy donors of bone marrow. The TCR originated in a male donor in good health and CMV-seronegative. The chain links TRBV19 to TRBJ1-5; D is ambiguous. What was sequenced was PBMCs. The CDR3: CASSVARGYSNQPQHF. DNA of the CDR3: TGTGCCAGTAGTGTGGCCCGAGGTTATAGCAATCAGCCCCAGCATTTT. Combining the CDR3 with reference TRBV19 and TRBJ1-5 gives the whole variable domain DGGITQSPKYLFRKEGQNVTLSCEQNLNHDAMYWYRQDPGQGLRLIYYSQIVNDFQKGDIAEGYSVSREKKESFPLTVTSAQKNPTAFYLCASSVARGYSNQPQHFGDGTRLSIL.